A single sample gave rise to the 30 T cell receptor beta chains below, sequenced in a study of cytomegalovirus exposure and HLA in healthy donors. 60 Vbeta and 13 Jbeta primers were used in PCR. This table comes from immunoSEQ multiplex PCR, and its TCRdb copy is limited to in-frame clones, with some not included. The sample holds approximately 240,000 clones, more than 60% seen once. The sample taken for sequencing was PBMCs. All receptors come from a woman aged 60 to 75 in good health and CMV-seropositive.

As concerns this clone: This same CDR3 is encoded by further DNA sequences in the sample. This chain connects TRBV28 to TRBJ1-1; D not resolved. V was shortened by 2 bases and J by 6 bases, with 10 bases between the two germline ends. CDR1 is MDHEN and CDR2 is SYDVKM in the germline V gene. The CDR3 runs to 13 residues. The CDR3 is CASSLMGLPEAFF. The CDR3 bases are TGTGCCAGCAGTTTAATGGGCCTTCCTGAAGCTTTCTTT.

The rearrangement links TRBV6-1 to TRBJ2-4; 8 bases are a match to TRBD2. CDR3 size: 16 residues. Trimming cost V 1 base and J 6 bases; bases outside gene matches: 8. Germline V gives CDR1 MNHNS, CDR2 SASEGT. The CDR3 sequence is CASSEVGRGGPNIQYF. CDR3 coding DNA: TGTGCCAGCAGTGAAGTGGGCCGGGGGGGACCAAACATTCAGTACTTC.

The genes are TRBV5-1 and TRBJ1-5; a possible D gene is TRBD1 (6 bases). The CDR3 is made up of 15 amino acids. Germline-derived CDR1 and CDR2 are SGHRS and YFSETQ. Trimming removed 4 bases from V and 2 bases from J, with 13 bases in between. The CDR3 nucleotides are TGCGCCAGCAGCCCAGGGGTGAGTGGCAATCAGCCCCAGCATTTT. Its translation is CASSPGVSGNQPQHF.

Comments on this clone: The sample carries other DNA sequences with the same CDR3. J is TRBJ2-1 and V is TRBV5-1, with TRBD1 as a possible D gene (6 bases). From germline, CDR1 is SGHRS and CDR2 YFSETQ. Trimming cost V 3 bases and J 0 bases, with 7 bases left between them. The CDR3 sequence is 14 residues long. CDR3 region: CASSSQGSYNEQFF. The CDR3 coding sequence is TGCGCCAGCAGCTCACAGGGCTCCTACAATGAGCAGTTCTTC.

The rearrangement joins TRBV7-8 to TRBJ2-7, with D perhaps matching TRBD1 (6 bases). This CDR3 has 16 amino acids. The ends were cut back, 4 bases at V and 0 bases at J, with 16 bases in the middle. CDR1 is SGHVS, CDR2 FQNEAQ, per germline. CDR3 coding DNA: TGTGCCAGCAGCTCGGGACACTTATCCGTCTCCTACGAGCAGTACTTC. Its translation: CASSSGHLSVSYEQYF.

The CDR3 DNA follows: TGTGCCAGCAGCTTAGATACGGACACTGAAGCTTTCTTT. This gives the protein CASSLDTDTEAFF. This chain uses TRBV7-2 with TRBJ1-1; D call uncertain. V dropped 1 base and J dropped 3 bases, with 6 bases sitting between them. Germline CDR1 SGHTA, CDR2 FQGNSA. This CDR3 is 13 amino acids long.

The CDR3 DNA follows: TGTGCCAGCAGACCGGTGAACAGGGGGCTTAATGAGCAGTTCTTC. Protein sequence: CASRPVNRGLNEQFF. V usage is TRBV4-2 and J usage is TRBJ2-1, with TRBD1 identical over 9 bases. CDR3 size: 15 residues. Germline CDR1 is LGHNA and CDR2 is YNFKEQ. J was trimmed by 7 bases and V by 6 bases; bases with no gene match: 10.

The chain combines TRBV2 with TRBJ2-2; D might be TRBD2 (5 bases). Per the germline V gene, CDR1 is SNHLY and CDR2 is FYNNEI. Between the trimmed V and J ends, which lost 6 bases and 2 bases, there was a span of 13 bases. The CDR3 is 15 residues long. CDR3 in amino acids: CASRVDWINTGELFF. CDR3 nucleotide sequence: TGTGCCAGCAGGGTGGACTGGATCAACACCGGGGAGCTGTTTTTT.

The chain is built from TRBV18 and TRBJ1-4; D is unresolved. V lost 5 bases and J lost 0, with 10 bases in between. Per germline, CDR1 KGHSH and CDR2 LQKENI. The CDR3 runs to 15 residues. This CDR3 is CASSTAFATNEKLFF. The CDR3 region has the DNA TGTGCCAGCTCAACAGCATTTGCAACTAATGAAAAACTGTTTTTT.

The chain employs TRBV6-5 and TRBJ1-1; TRBD1 aligns across 7 bases. This CDR3 contains 14 residues. After removal of 6 bases from V and 5 bases from J, the junction contained 9 bases not matched to a gene. The germline V gene has CDR1 MNHEY and CDR2 SVGAGI. The DNA for the CDR3 is TGTGCCAGCAGCTACAGACAGGGTTTGACTGAAGCTTTCTTT. Translation: CASSYRQGLTEAFF.

The chain uses TRBV11-2 and TRBJ2-1, with D unresolved. The germline V and J ends were trimmed by 0 bases and 3 bases, with 12 bases remaining between them. The V gene's germline CDR1 is SGHAT and CDR2 FQNNGV. This CDR3 region has 16 residues. The CDR3 region is CASSLDGLGYYNEQFF. CDR3 coding DNA: TGTGCCAGCAGCTTAGATGGGTTGGGCTACTACAATGAGCAGTTCTTC. Looking up the rest from reference TRBV11-2 and TRBJ2-1 gives the full variable domain: EAGVAQSPRYKIIEKRQSVAFWCNPISGHATLYWYQQILGQGPKLLIQFQNNGVVDDSQLPKDRFSAERLKGVDSTLKIQPAKLEDSAVYLCASSLDGLGYYNEQFFGPGTRLTVL.

This clone was seen a few times. The chain uses TRBV29-1 and TRBJ1-4; D is possibly TRBD1 (6 bases). Germline CDR1 reads SQVTM; CDR2 reads ANQGSEA. Trimming took off 8 bases at V and 8 bases at J, with 15 bases between the two ends. This CDR3 comprises 12 residues. The CDR3 DNA follows: TGCAGCTTTTCCTCAGGGGACGAAAAACTGTTTTTT. It is translated as CSFSSGDEKLFF.

The chain couples TRBV5-4 to TRBJ2-7; 7 positions agree with TRBD1. V gave up 4 bases and J gave up 0 bases; unmatched junction bases: 7. The V gene's germline CDR1 is SGHNT and CDR2 YYREEE (reference sequence). The length of the CDR3 is 15 residues. The CDR3 protein is CASSTRQGPSYEQYF. In DNA form, the CDR3 reads TGTGCCAGCAGCACCAGACAGGGCCCCTCCTACGAGCAGTACTTC.

The CDR3 is CASSLQGYEQFF. CDR3 nucleotide sequence: TGTGCCAGCAGTTTACAGGGATACGAGCAGTTCTTC. The V call is TRBV2, the J call TRBJ2-1, with D perhaps matching TRBD1 (6 bases). The germline V gene encodes CDR1 SNHLY and CDR2 FYNNEI. This CDR3 spans 12 amino acids. V lost 5 bases and J 10 bases, leaving 12 bases between the germline ends.

The V call is TRBV11-2, the J call TRBJ2-7; TRBD1 aligns across 9 bases. Unmatched junction bases numbered 8, after V lost 4 bases and J lost 4 bases. Looked up from germline, CDR1 is SGHAT and CDR2 is FQNNGV. The CDR3 has 15 residues. In nucleotides, the CDR3 is TGTGCCAGCAGCTGGGGGGGGACAGGGAATTACGAGCAGTACTTC. It codes for CASSWGGTGNYEQYF.

The rearrangement joins TRBV11-3 to TRBJ2-2; 10 bases map to TRBD2. J gave up 6 bases and V 5 bases, and 9 bases lay outside the gene matches. Per the germline V gene, CDR1 is SGHNT and CDR2 is YENEEA. The CDR3 is made up of 16 amino acids. The chain's CDR3 is CASSPGLAQRAGELFF. The DNA for the CDR3 is TGTGCCAGCAGCCCGGGACTAGCGCAACGGGCCGGGGAGCTGTTTTTT.

The chain couples TRBV5-1 to TRBJ2-5, with D possibly being TRBD2 (5 bases). The germline V and J ends were trimmed by 0 bases and 5 bases, with 14 bases remaining between them. CDR1 SGHRS and CDR2 YFSETQ come from the germline V gene. The CDR3 runs 15 residues. Written as DNA, the CDR3 is TGCGCCAGCAGCTTGGGTCCAGGACTTCAGGAGACCCAGTACTTC. The encoded protein is CASSLGPGLQETQYF.

The genes are TRBV7-3 and TRBJ1-1; no clear D gene. V lost 4 bases and J 4 bases, leaving 13 bases between the germline ends. The CDR3 runs to 14 residues. Germline V gene lookup returns CDR1 SGHTA and CDR2 FQGTGA. The CDR3 DNA is TGTGCCAGCAGCTCCGCGGGCAGAGGCACTGAAGCTTTCTTT. Protein product: CASSSAGRGTEAFF. Supplemented by reference TRBV7-3 and TRBJ1-1, the full variable domain reads GAGVSQTPSNKVTEKGKYVELRCDPISGHTALYWYRQSLGQGPEFLIYFQGTGAADDSGLPNDRFFAVRPEGSVSTLKIQRTERGDSAVYLCASSSAGRGTEAFFGQGTRLTVV.

The V gene is TRBV23-1, the J gene TRBJ1-3, with TRBD1 identical over 7 bases. Being an ORF, TRBV23-1 has a function that is uncertain. The CDR3 contains 20 residues. V shed 3 bases and J 0 bases; nucleotides not matched to a gene: 17. In DNA, the CDR3 is TGCGCCAGCAGTCAGAGGAAACAGGGGACACTTACCTTCTCTGGAAACACCATATATTTT. Its translation is CASSQRKQGTLTFSGNTIYF.

The J gene is TRBJ2-7, the V gene TRBV7-9; perhaps TRBD2 as D (5 bases). The V and J ends lost 3 bases and 3 bases respectively, with 9 bases between them. The CDR3 is 13 residues long. Germline V lookup: CDR1 SEHNR, CDR2 FQNEAQ (reference sequence). CDR3 loop: CASSFGAGYEQYF. The CDR3 nucleotides read TGTGCCAGCAGCTTCGGCGCGGGCTACGAGCAGTACTTC.

The chain is built from TRBV28 and TRBJ2-1; D possibly corresponds to TRBD2 (7 bases). Germline V lookup: CDR1 MDHEN, CDR2 SYDVKM. The CDR3 runs 14 residues. The V and J ends lost 2 bases and 5 bases respectively, with 10 bases between them. CDR3 residues: CASSLTGGDNEQFF. The CDR3 DNA reads TGTGCCAGCAGTTTAACGGGGGGCGACAATGAGCAGTTCTTC.

This chain's CDR3 is CASSLGGVITEAFF. DNA for the CDR3: TGTGCCAGCAGTTTGGGAGGGGTTATCACTGAAGCTTTCTTT. The chain employs TRBV28 and TRBJ1-1; D may be TRBD1 (5 bases). V was pared by 3 bases and J by 4 bases, with 12 bases between. The germline CDR1 and CDR2 sequences are MDHEN and SYDVKM. CDR3 size: 14 residues.

The chain employs TRBV5-6 and TRBJ2-3, with 8 positions matching TRBD2. The CDR3 loop spans 14 amino acids. The junction had 5 bases not matched to a gene; V was cut back by 2 bases and J by 6 bases. The germline gives CDR1 SGHDT, CDR2 YYEEEE. The CDR3 sequence is CASSLAGASDTQYF. The DNA for the CDR3 is TGTGCCAGCAGCTTAGCGGGAGCATCTGATACGCAGTATTTT.

This clone was counted between two and nine times. V is TRBV7-9 and J is TRBJ2-2, with 12 bases aligning to TRBD2. The V segment lost 2 bases and the J segment 8 bases; nucleotides outside the gene matches: 6. Germline CDR1 SEHNR, CDR2 FQNEAQ (reference sequence). The CDR3 contains 16 residues. The CDR3 sequence is CASSLTSGGTPGELFF. CDR3 DNA sequence: TGTGCCAGCAGCTTAACTAGCGGGGGGACGCCGGGGGAGCTGTTTTTT.

This clone showed up just a few times. The CDR3 region has the DNA TGTGCTAGTGGTTTCCGGCTTGCGGGCACTGAAGCTTTCTTT. Translation: CASGFRLAGTEAFF. The chain has TRBV12-5 and TRBJ1-1; D remains unclear. V gave up 3 bases and J gave up 4 bases, with 12 bases separating them. This CDR3 contains 14 residues. Per germline, CDR1 LGHNT and CDR2 FRNRAP.

This clone appeared a single time. The chain links TRBV4-2 to TRBJ1-1; unclear D gene. CDR1 and CDR2 from the germline V gene are LGHNA and YNFKEQ. CDR3 length: 13 amino acids. V gave up 2 bases and J gave up 1 base, with 5 bases separating them. The CDR3 bases are TGTGCCAGCAGCCAACGGAGGAACACTGAAGCTTTCTTT. Its translation is CASSQRRNTEAFF.

The V gene is TRBV7-8, the J gene TRBJ2-5, with D possibly matching TRBD2 (7 bases). The CDR3 spans 16 residues. The V gene's germline CDR1 is SGHVS and CDR2 FQNEAQ. The V and J ends lost 5 bases and 1 base respectively, with 17 bases between them. In nucleotides, the CDR3 is TGTGCCAGCAGCCCTCTAGGCGGGGGCCTCCAAGAGACCCAGTACTTC. Translated: CASSPLGGGLQETQYF.

This clone was seen a handful of times. The chain is built from TRBV6-1 and TRBJ2-5, with TRBD2 matching over 10 bases. The last part of the DNA fits TRBJ2-7 better; the J call may be wrong. Germline-derived CDR1 and CDR2 are MNHNS and SASEGT. The CDR3 extends over 15 amino acids. The CDR3 reads CASSEVAGGFYEQYF. CDR3 nucleotide sequence: TGTGCCAGCAGTGAAGTAGCGGGAGGTTTCTACGAGCAGTACTTC.

This clone was picked up a small number of times. The chain links TRBV7-9 to TRBJ1-1; maybe TRBD1 (6 bases). V was trimmed by 0 bases and J by 6 bases, leaving 11 bases between them. The length of the CDR3 is 14 residues. Germline V gives CDR1 SEHNR, CDR2 FQNEAQ (reference sequence). The CDR3 spells CASSLAPRGAEAFF. The CDR3 DNA reads TGTGCCAGCAGCTTAGCCCCCAGGGGCGCTGAAGCTTTCTTT.

This clone has only a few counts. This rearrangement joins TRBV7-9 to TRBJ2-7; no clear D gene. This CDR3 region has 15 residues. Germline CDR1 is SEHNR and CDR2 is FQNEAQ (reference sequence). V was clipped by 0 bases and J by 0 bases, with 9 bases between them. This CDR3 is CASSLAAFLSYEQYF. The CDR3 DNA reads TGTGCCAGCAGCTTAGCAGCCTTCCTCTCCTACGAGCAGTACTTC.